These 22 T cell receptor beta chains were sequenced from one sample in a study of blood T cell repertoires in COVID-19. Clones were sequenced by immunoSEQ multiplex PCR, and TCRdb holds only the in-frame ones, with some missing. The sample has fewer than 40,000 clones; approximately 90% are singletons. Sequenced material: peripheral blood. The receptors here all came from a human donor with active COVID-19. The donor label of this sample is uncertain.

The rearrangement joins TRBV28 to TRBJ2-1; 11 bases fit TRBD2. The CDR3 spans 20 residues. V shed 3 bases and J 0 bases; nucleotides not matched to a gene: 13. Germline CDR1 reads MDHEN; CDR2 reads SYDVKM. The CDR3: CASSLNLGTSGYSSYNEQFF. As DNA, the CDR3 is TGTGCCAGCAGTTTGAATCTTGGGACTAGCGGTTATAGCTCCTACAATGAGCAGTTCTTC.

This CDR3 is CASRARRAISPLHF. Written as DNA, the CDR3 is TGTGCCAGCAGGGCTCGGAGGGCAATTTCACCCCTCCACTTT. The genes are TRBV21-1 and TRBJ1-6. TRBV21-1 is classified as a pseudogene. The CDR3 is 14 amino acids.

The J gene is TRBJ2-1, the V gene TRBV6-1; 15 bases match TRBD2. Germline V gene sequence: CDR1 MNHNS, CDR2 SASEGT. The length of the CDR3 is 18 residues. After removal of 4 bases from V and 2 bases from J, the junction contained 6 bases not matched to a gene. DNA of the CDR3: TGTGCCAGCAGTGTGGGACTAGCGGGGGGCCGAACCTACAATGAGCAGTTCTTC. Amino acids: CASSVGLAGGRTYNEQFF.

This clone was detected once. The chain has TRBV23-1 and TRBJ1-6; TRBD1 matches at 10 bases. TRBV23-1 counts as an open reading frame of uncertain function. There are 15 residues in the CDR3. V dropped 9 bases and J dropped 8; count of bases not matched to a gene: 10. This chain's CDR3 is CARSLTGTGDSPLHF. The CDR3 bases are TGCGCCAGGTCACTCACCGGGACAGGGGATTCACCCCTCCACTTT.

The chain's CDR3 is CASSIGGQGLNTEAFF. The DNA of the CDR3 is TGTGCCAGTAGTATAGGGGGACAGGGGTTGAACACTGAAGCTTTCTTT. The rearrangement uses TRBV19 and TRBJ1-1; 10 bases line up with TRBD1. With V trimmed by 1 base and J by 0 bases, 2 bases remained unmatched. This CDR3 comprises 16 residues. CDR1 is LNHDA and CDR2 is SQIVND in the germline V gene (reference sequence).

This chain uses TRBV6-1 with TRBJ1-5; D may be TRBD1 (5 bases). CDR3 length: 15 amino acids. V was cut by 3 bases and J by 4 bases, with 13 bases left in between. Germline CDR1 and CDR2: MNHNS and SASEGT. The CDR3, as DNA: TGTGCCAGCAGTGATGGGGAATCAGGGAATCAGCCCCAGCATTTT. The encoded protein is CASSDGESGNQPQHF.

The chain combines TRBV7-3 with TRBJ2-3, with 15 positions matching TRBD2. This CDR3 is built from 16 residues. In germline, CDR1 is SGHTA, CDR2 FQGTGA. Germline trimming cut 4 bases from V and 5 bases from J; bases unmatched to any gene: 4. CDR3 bases: TGTGCCAGCAGCTCGGGGACTAGCGGGAGGATAGATACGCAGTATTTT. Its protein is CASSSGTSGRIDTQYF.

The J gene is TRBJ1-4, the V gene TRBV5-5; D is undetermined. Germline CDR1 reads SGHKS; CDR2 reads YYEKEE (reference sequence). The CDR3 is 17 residues long. The V and J ends lost 0 bases and 0 bases respectively, with 12 bases between them. The CDR3: CASSLVASSSTNEKLFF. Here the CDR3 DNA reads TGTGCCAGCAGCTTGGTAGCCAGTTCTTCAACTAATGAAAAACTGTTTTTT. The complete variable domain, with remaining parts taken from reference TRBV5-5 and TRBJ1-4, reads DAGVTQSPTHLIKTRGQQVTLRCSPISGHKSVSWYQQVLGQGPQFIFQYYEKEERGRGNFPDRFSARQFPNYSSELNVNALLLGDSALYLCASSLVASSSTNEKLFFGSGTQLSVL.

In DNA form, the CDR3 reads TGCGCCAGCAGGCTAGCGGGATCCCCGGAGGGCACAGATACGCAGTATTTT. This sequence encodes CASRLAGSPEGTDTQYF. The V and J genes are TRBV5-1 and TRBJ2-3; 9 nucleotides align to TRBD2. Germline-derived CDR1 and CDR2 are SGHRS and YFSETQ. CDR3 length: 17 residues. Losses at the gene ends were 5 bases for V and 1 base for J; bases not matched to a gene: 11. The full variable domain, rest sourced from reference TRBV5-1 and TRBJ2-3, is KAGVTQTPRYLIKTRGQQVTLSCSPISGHRSVSWYQQTPGQGLQFLFEYFSETQRNKGNFPGRFSGRQFSNSRSEMNVSTLELGDSALYLCASRLAGSPEGTDTQYFGPGTRLTVL.

The CDR3 DNA reads as TGTGCCAGCAGTCCCAAAGCGGGAGTTTTGGATGAGCAGTTCTTC. It encodes CASSPKAGVLDEQFF. The genes are TRBV6-5 and TRBJ2-1, with 8 bases that match TRBD2. CDR1 is MNHEY, CDR2 SVGAGI, per germline. This CDR3 has 15 residues. V was pared by 5 bases and J by 8 bases, with 11 bases of the junction left unmatched.

J is TRBJ2-7 and V is TRBV4-2; D perhaps matches TRBD2 (5 bases). The CDR3 is 14 residues long. V dropped 0 bases and J dropped 7 bases, with 13 bases sitting between them. The germline CDR1 and CDR2 sequences are LGHNA and YNFKEQ. The CDR3, as DNA: TGTGCCAGCAGCCAAGACCGTCGGACGGGAGAGCAGTACTTC. This sequence encodes CASSQDRRTGEQYF.

CDR3 protein: CASSMRQGSTEAFF. CDR3 DNA: TGTGCCAGTAGTATGAGACAGGGAAGTACTGAAGCTTTCTTT. This chain links TRBV19 with TRBJ1-1; TRBD1 matches at 7 bases. This CDR3 is built from 14 residues. Germline V gene lookup returns CDR1 LNHDA and CDR2 SQIVND (reference sequence). J was trimmed by 5 bases and V by 3 bases; bases with no gene match: 6.

The chain recombines TRBV7-2 with TRBJ2-3; D is possibly TRBD2 (5 bases). The CDR3 is made up of 15 amino acids. Per germline, CDR1 SGHTA and CDR2 FQGNSA. The V and J ends lost 4 bases and 3 bases respectively, with 14 bases between them. CDR3 nucleotide sequence: TGTGCCAGCAGCTCCGTTGAGGGAATTACAGATACGCAGTATTTT. Its translation is CASSSVEGITDTQYF.

J is TRBJ2-7 and V is TRBV27, with 7 bases matching TRBD2. This CDR3 contains 16 residues. From germline, CDR1 is MNHEY and CDR2 SMNVEV (reference sequence). V lost 2 bases, J lost 1 base, and 8 bases stayed unmatched. The chain's CDR3 is CASSLRGGRTSYEQYF. For the CDR3, the DNA is TGTGCCAGCAGTTTACGAGGCGGGAGAACATCCTACGAGCAGTACTTC.

The V gene is TRBV5-7, the J gene TRBJ1-3, with D maybe TRBD1 (6 bases). TRBV5-7 is annotated as an ORF whose role is uncertain. Trimming removed 3 bases at V and 5 bases at J, with 18 bases between. The CDR3 consists of 16 residues. The CDR3 nucleotides read TGTGCCAGCAGCTCGGATGAAAAGGGGGAGCGAAACACCATATATTTT. This gives the protein CASSSDEKGERNTIYF.

This chain joins TRBV11-3 and TRBJ2-1, with TRBD2 matching 7 bases. Looked up from germline, CDR1 is SGHNT and CDR2 is YENEEA. The CDR3 has 15 amino acids. Losses at the gene ends were 3 bases for V and 4 bases for J; bases not matched to a gene: 6. Here the CDR3 DNA reads TGTGCCAGCAGCTTGAGAGGCGGGGGATACAATGAGCAGTTCTTC. Translating gives CASSLRGGGYNEQFF.

V and J are TRBV28 and TRBJ2-3; a possible D gene is TRBD1 (7 bases). The CDR3 totals 14 residues. Germline loops: CDR1 MDHEN, CDR2 SYDVKM. The ends were cut back, 7 bases at V and 5 bases at J, with 16 bases in the middle. The CDR3 coding sequence is TGTGCCAGCACCCTGGGGCAGGGGGGAGATACGCAGTATTTT. Protein sequence: CASTLGQGGDTQYF.

The V call is TRBV14, the J call TRBJ1-1; tentative D call: TRBD1 (5 bases). Between the trimmed V and J ends, which lost 4 bases and 6 bases, there was a span of 12 bases. CDR1 SGHDN and CDR2 FVKESK come from the germline V gene. The CDR3 has 13 residues. The CDR3 reads CASSPPGRAEAFF. For the CDR3, the DNA is TGTGCCAGCAGCCCCCCGGGCAGGGCTGAAGCTTTCTTT.

V and J are TRBV5-6 and TRBJ2-7, with D possibly matching TRBD2 (6 bases). Germline CDR1 is SGHDT and CDR2 is YYEEEE. Deletions cut 4 bases from V and 2 bases from J, with 13 bases between. This CDR3 comprises 14 residues. The CDR3 is CASSLSSVPYEQYF. The CDR3 nucleotides are TGTGCCAGCAGCCTTTCTAGCGTACCCTACGAGCAGTACTTC.

This chain uses TRBV29-1 with TRBJ2-7; perhaps TRBD1 as D (5 bases). This CDR3 region has 10 residues. Germline V lookup: CDR1 SQVTM, CDR2 ANQGSEA. In DNA form, the CDR3 reads TGCAGGGGGCAGGAAGTAGAGCAGTACTTC. Translating it yields CRGQEVEQYF.

V usage is TRBV6-2 or TRBV6-3 and J usage is TRBJ1-2, with a tentative D call TRBD1 (5 bases). This CDR3 has 13 residues. Germline loops: CDR1 MNHEY, CDR2 SVGEGT. V lost 0 bases to trimming and J lost 8 bases, with 10 bases between them. The CDR3 loop reads CASSYSGAWGYTF. CDR3 nucleotides: TGTGCCAGCAGTTACTCAGGGGCGTGGGGCTACACCTTC.

The chain has TRBV13 and TRBJ2-5; the match to TRBD2 covers 11 bases. The CDR3 extends over 13 amino acids. The V gene's germline CDR1 is PRHDT and CDR2 FYEKMQ (reference sequence). The trim removed 5 bases at V and 10 bases at J, leaving 6 bases unmatched. The chain's CDR3 is CASSVSGGANQYF. DNA for the CDR3: TGTGCCAGCAGCGTTAGCGGGGGGGCGAACCAGTACTTC.